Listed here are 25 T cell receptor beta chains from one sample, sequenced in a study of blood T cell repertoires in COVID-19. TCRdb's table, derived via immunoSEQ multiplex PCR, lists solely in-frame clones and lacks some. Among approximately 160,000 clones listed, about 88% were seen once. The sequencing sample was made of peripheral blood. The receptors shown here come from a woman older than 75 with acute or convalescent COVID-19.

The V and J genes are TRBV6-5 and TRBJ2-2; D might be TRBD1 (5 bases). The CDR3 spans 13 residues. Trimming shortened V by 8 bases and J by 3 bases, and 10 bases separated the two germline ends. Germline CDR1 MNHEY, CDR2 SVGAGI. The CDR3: CASSTADTGELFF. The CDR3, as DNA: TGTGCCAGCTCGACAGCCGACACCGGGGAGCTGTTTTTT.

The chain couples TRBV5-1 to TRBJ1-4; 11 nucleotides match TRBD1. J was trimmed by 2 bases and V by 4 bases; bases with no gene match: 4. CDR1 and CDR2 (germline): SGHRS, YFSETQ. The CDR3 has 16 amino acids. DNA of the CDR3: TGCGCCAGCAGCACTGGACAGGGGGCGACTAATGAAAAACTGTTTTTT. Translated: CASSTGQGATNEKLFF.

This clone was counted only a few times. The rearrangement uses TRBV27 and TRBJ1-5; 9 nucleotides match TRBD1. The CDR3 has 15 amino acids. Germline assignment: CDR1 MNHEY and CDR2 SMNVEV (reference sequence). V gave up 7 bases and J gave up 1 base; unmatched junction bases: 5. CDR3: CASKMDRGSNQPQHF. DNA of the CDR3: TGTGCCAGCAAAATGGACAGGGGAAGCAATCAGCCCCAGCATTTT.

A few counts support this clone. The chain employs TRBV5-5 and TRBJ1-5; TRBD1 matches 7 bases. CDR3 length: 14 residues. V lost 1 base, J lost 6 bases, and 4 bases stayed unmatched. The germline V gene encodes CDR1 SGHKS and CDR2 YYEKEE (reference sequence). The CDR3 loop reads CASSLTGAPQPQHF. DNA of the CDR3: TGTGCCAGCAGCTTGACAGGGGCTCCTCAGCCCCAGCATTTT.

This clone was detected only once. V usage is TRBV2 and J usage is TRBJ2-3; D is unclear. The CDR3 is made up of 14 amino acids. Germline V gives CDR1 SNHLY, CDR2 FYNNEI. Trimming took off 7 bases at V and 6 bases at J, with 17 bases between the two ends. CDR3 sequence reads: CASNRVKASDTQYF. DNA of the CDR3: TGTGCCAGCAACCGGGTCAAAGCCTCGGATACGCAGTATTTT. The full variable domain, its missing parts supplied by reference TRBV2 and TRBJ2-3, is EPEVTQTPSHQVTQMGQEVILRCVPISNHLYFYWYRQILGQKVEFLVSFYNNEISEKSEIFDDQFSVERPDGSNFTLKIRSTKLEDSAMYFCASNRVKASDTQYFGPGTRLTVL.

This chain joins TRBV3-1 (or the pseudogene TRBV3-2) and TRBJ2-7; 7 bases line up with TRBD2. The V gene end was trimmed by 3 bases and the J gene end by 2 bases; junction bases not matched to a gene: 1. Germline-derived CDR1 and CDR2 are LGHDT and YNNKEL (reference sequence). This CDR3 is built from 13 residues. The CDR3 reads CASSQLAAYEQYF. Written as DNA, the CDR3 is TGTGCCAGCAGCCAGCTAGCGGCCTACGAGCAGTACTTC.

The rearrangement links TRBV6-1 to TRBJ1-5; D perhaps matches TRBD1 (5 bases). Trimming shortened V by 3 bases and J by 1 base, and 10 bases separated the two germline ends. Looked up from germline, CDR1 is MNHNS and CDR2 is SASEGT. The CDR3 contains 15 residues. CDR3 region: CASSDRVWSNQPQHF. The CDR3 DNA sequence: TGTGCCAGCAGTGACAGGGTTTGGAGCAATCAGCCCCAGCATTTT.

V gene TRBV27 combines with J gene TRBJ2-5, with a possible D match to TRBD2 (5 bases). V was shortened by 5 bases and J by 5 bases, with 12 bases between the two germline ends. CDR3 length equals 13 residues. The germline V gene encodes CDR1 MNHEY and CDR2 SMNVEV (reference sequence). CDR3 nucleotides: TGTGCCAGCAGTATCACGGGGTGGGAGACCCAGTACTTC. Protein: CASSITGWETQYF.

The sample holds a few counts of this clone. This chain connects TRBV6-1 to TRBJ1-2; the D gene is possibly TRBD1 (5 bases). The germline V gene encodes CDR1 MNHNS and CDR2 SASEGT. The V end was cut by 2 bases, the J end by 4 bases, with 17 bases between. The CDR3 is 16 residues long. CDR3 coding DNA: TGTGCCAGCAGTGAATGGAAGGGGCTCGATCCCTATGGCTACACCTTC. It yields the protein CASSEWKGLDPYGYTF.

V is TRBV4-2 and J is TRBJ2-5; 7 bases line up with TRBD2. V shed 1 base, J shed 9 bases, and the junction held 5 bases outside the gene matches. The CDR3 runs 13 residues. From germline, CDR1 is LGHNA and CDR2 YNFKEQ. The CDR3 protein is CASSQGRGVAQYF. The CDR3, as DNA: TGTGCCAGCAGCCAAGGACGGGGGGTGGCCCAGTACTTC.

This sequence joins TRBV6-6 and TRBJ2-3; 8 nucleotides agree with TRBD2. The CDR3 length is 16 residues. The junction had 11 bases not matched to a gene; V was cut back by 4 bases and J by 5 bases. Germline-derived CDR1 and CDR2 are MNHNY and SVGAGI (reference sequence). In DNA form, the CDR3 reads TGTGCCAGCAGTTTAAGAACGGGAGGGCCGTTAGATACGCAGTATTTT. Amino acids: CASSLRTGGPLDTQYF.

CDR3 in amino acids: CASRPGGGRYNEQFF. CDR3 coding DNA: TGTGCCAGCAGACCGGGAGGCGGGAGGTACAATGAGCAGTTCTTC. V is TRBV3-1 (or the pseudogene TRBV3-2) and J is TRBJ2-1; 8 bases are shared with TRBD2. Germline loops: CDR1 LGHDT, CDR2 YNNKEL (reference sequence). This CDR3 spans 15 amino acids. V shed 6 bases and J 4 bases; nucleotides not matched to a gene: 8.

CDR3 amino acids: CAWSYSNTEAFF. CDR3 nucleotide sequence: TGTGCCTGGAGTTACTCGAACACTGAAGCTTTCTTT. The chain couples TRBV30 to TRBJ1-1, with unresolved D. This CDR3 has 12 amino acids. Germline V gene data show CDR1 as GTSNPN and CDR2 as SVGIG (reference sequence). The V end was cut by 2 bases, the J end by 1 base, with 5 bases between.

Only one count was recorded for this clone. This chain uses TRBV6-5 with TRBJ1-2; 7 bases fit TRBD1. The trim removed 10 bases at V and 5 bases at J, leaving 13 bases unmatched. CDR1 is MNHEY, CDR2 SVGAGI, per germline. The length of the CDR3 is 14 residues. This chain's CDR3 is CAIENRGGKYGYTF. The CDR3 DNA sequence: TGTGCCATCGAGAACAGGGGCGGAAAATATGGCTACACCTTC.

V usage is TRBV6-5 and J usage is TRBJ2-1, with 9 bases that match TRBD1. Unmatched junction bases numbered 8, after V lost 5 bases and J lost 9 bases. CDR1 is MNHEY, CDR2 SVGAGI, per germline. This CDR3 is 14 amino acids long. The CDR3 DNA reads TGTGCCAGCAGTAGGGACAGGGTCGGTGTTGAGCAGTTCTTC. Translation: CASSRDRVGVEQFF.

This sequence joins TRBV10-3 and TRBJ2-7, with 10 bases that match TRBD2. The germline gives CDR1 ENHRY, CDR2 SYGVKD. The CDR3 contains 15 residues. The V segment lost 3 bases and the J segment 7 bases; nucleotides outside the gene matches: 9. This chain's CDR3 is CAISDSLAGAGEQYF. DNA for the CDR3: TGTGCCATCAGTGACTCGCTAGCGGGAGCAGGGGAGCAGTACTTC.

CDR3 residues: CASSAQDGGGTEAFF. The DNA for the CDR3 is TGTGCCAGCAGCGCACAGGACGGTGGGGGGACTGAAGCTTTCTTT. This chain joins TRBV5-4 and TRBJ1-1; maybe TRBD1 (5 bases). The CDR3 sequence is 15 residues long. V was trimmed by 4 bases and J by 5 bases, leaving 18 bases between them. The germline V gene encodes CDR1 SGHNT and CDR2 YYREEE (reference sequence). Full variable domain (missing parts from reference TRBV5-4 and TRBJ1-1): ETGVTQSPTHLIKTRGQQVTLRCSSQSGHNTVSWYQQALGQGPQFIFQYYREEENGRGNFPPRFSGLQFPNYSSELNVNALELDDSALYLCASSAQDGGGTEAFFGQGTRLTVV.

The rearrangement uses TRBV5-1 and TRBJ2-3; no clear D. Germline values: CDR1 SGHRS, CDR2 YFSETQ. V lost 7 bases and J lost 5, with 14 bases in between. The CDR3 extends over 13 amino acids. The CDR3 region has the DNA TGCGCCAGCTCCACTACGCCTGGAGATACGCAGTATTTT. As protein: CASSTTPGDTQYF. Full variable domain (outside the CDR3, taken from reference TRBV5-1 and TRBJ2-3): KAGVTQTPRYLIKTRGQQVTLSCSPISGHRSVSWYQQTPGQGLQFLFEYFSETQRNKGNFPGRFSGRQFSNSRSEMNVSTLELGDSALYLCASSTTPGDTQYFGPGTRLTVL.

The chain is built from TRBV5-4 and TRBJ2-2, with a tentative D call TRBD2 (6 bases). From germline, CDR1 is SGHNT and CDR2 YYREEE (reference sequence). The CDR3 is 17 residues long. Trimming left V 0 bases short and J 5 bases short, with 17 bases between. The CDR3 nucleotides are TGTGCCAGCAGCTTGGGACGATTCGGGAGTCGGACCGGGGAGCTGTTTTTT. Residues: CASSLGRFGSRTGELFF. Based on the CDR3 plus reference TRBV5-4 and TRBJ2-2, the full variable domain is ETGVTQSPTHLIKTRGQQVTLRCSSQSGHNTVSWYQQALGQGPQFIFQYYREEENGRGNFPPRFSGLQFPNYSSELNVNALELDDSALYLCASSLGRFGSRTGELFFGEGSRLTVL.

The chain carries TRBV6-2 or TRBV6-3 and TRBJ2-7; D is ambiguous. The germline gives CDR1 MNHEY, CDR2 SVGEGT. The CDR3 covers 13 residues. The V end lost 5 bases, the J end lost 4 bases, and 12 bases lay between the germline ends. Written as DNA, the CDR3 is TGTGCCAGCAGTCGAAGCCTCTCTTACGAGCAGTACTTC. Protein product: CASSRSLSYEQYF.

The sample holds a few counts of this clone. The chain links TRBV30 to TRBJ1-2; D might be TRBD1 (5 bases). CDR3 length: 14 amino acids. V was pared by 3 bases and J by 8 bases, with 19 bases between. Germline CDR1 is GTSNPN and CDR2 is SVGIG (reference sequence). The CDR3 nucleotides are TGTGCCTGGAGGTGGGAGGGGTACTCAGGGGGCTACACCTTC. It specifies CAWRWEGYSGGYTF.

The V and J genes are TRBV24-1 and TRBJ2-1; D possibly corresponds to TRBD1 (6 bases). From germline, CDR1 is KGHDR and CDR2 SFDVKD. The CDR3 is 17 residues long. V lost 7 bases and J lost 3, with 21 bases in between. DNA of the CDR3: TGTGCCACCAGAACCGGGGATACAGGGAGCGGCTACAATGAGCAGTTCTTC. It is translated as CATRTGDTGSGYNEQFF.

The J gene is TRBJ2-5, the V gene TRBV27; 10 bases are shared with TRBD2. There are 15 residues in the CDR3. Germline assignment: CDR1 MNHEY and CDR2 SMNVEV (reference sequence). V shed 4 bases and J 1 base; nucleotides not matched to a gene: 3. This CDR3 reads CASSSLAGIQETQYF. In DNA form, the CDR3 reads TGTGCCAGCAGTTCACTAGCGGGAATCCAAGAGACCCAGTACTTC.

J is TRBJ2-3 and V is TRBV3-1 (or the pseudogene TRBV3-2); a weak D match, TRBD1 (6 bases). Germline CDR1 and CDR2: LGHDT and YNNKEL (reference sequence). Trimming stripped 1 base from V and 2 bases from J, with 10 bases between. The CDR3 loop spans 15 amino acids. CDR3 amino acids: CASSQGGQFTDTQYF. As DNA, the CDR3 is TGTGCCAGCAGCCAAGGTGGACAGTTCACAGATACGCAGTATTTT.

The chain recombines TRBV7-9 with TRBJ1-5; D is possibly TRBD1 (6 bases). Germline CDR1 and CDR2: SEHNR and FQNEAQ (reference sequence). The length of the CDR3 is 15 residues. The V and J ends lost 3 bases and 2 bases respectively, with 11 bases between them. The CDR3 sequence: CASSLGGQGNQPQHF. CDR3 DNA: TGTGCCAGCAGCTTGGGGGGGCAAGGCAATCAGCCCCAGCATTTT.